The T cell receptor beta chain described here comes from a study of T-cell reconstitution after alpha-beta-depleted transplantation in children. Study-level results: Surviving thymic progenitors and recipient T cells were the source of high TCRbeta diversity at day 60 in some patients. About two months after transplant, alpha-beta T cells reportedly came from several hundred expanded graft clones.

Germline V CDR1 and CDR2: SGHVS, FNYEAQ. This CDR3 contains 15 residues. V lost 4 bases and J lost 2, with 14 bases in between. Unique molecular identifiers were used in preparing the TCRbeta library. One entry per CDR3 protein results from TCRdb running MiXCR on the PCR reads. The repertoire has a few hundred thousand distinct CDR3 sequences, roughly 27% of them found once; the top ten carry about 35%. In regard to this clonotype: Its cognate antigen is unknown.

This sequence originates from a boy under three years old with Wiskott-Aldrich syndrome, due to receive a stem cell transplant. The rearrangement joins TRBV7-6 to TRBJ2-5; D perhaps matches TRBD2 (6 bases). The sequencing used PBMCs, collected before TCRalphabeta/CD19-depleted stem cell transplant. CDR3 in DNA: TGTGCCAGCAGCTACACCCCGGGAGCGCAAGAGACCCAGTACTTC. This codes for CASSYTPGAQETQYF.